Below, 2 T cell receptor beta chains from the same sample are listed, as sequenced in a study of blood T cell repertoires in COVID-19. TCRdb keeps only in-frame clones here, not all; method: immunoSEQ multiplex PCR. The data hold more than 300,000 clones, with more than 85% observed a single time. The sample taken for sequencing was PBMCs or T cells enriched from blood (not recorded which). Receptor source: a woman aged 25-40 years who had recovered from COVID-19.

V is TRBV28 and J is TRBJ2-6; 8 nucleotides align to TRBD1. The CDR3 runs to 16 residues. Germline assignment: CDR1 MDHEN and CDR2 SYDVKM. The ends lost 4 bases at V and 1 base at J; junction bases unmatched: 3. DNA of the CDR3: TGTGCCAGCAGTTCAGGGGGCGGGTCTGGGGCCAACGTCCTGACTTTC. Amino acids: CASSSGGGSGANVLTF.

V is TRBV28 and J is TRBJ2-5; the match to TRBD2 covers 8 bases. From germline, CDR1 is MDHEN and CDR2 SYDVKM. The V segment lost 4 bases and the J segment 4 bases; nucleotides outside the gene matches: 14. The CDR3 totals 17 residues. CDR3 nucleotides: TGTGCCAGCAGTTCCACAAGCGGGAGAGGCTCGGGAGAGACCCAGTACTTC. Amino acid sequence: CASSSTSGRGSGETQYF.